This TCR beta chain originates from a study of blood T cell repertoires in COVID-19. Study-level background: Collection of acute and convalescent COVID-19 samples took place in the United States, Italy and Spain. PBMCs, B-cell-depleted T cells, or T cells provided the cDNA or gDNA that made up the material.

Original processing notes: Quantification of nucleated cells was approximated via reference gene primer amplification. Here immunoSEQ multiplex PCR was the method, and the copy in TCRdb shows in-frame clones only, minus some. The DNA was the basis for D and trimming; V, J and clone size are from that table. The table lists some 220,000 clones, 60% to 85% of them singletons. The CDR3 covers 14 residues. CDR1 is SNHLY, CDR2 FYNNEI, per germline. V was trimmed by 7 bases and J by 4 bases, leaving 16 bases between them. Sequencing input: peripheral blood. The rearrangement uses TRBV2 and TRBJ1-1; no clear D gene. The receptor was isolated from a woman in her 70s with acute or convalescent COVID-19. This chain's CDR3 is CASIPRRGLTEAFF. In DNA, the CDR3 is TGTGCCAGCATTCCCAGGAGAGGGCTCACTGAAGCTTTCTTT.